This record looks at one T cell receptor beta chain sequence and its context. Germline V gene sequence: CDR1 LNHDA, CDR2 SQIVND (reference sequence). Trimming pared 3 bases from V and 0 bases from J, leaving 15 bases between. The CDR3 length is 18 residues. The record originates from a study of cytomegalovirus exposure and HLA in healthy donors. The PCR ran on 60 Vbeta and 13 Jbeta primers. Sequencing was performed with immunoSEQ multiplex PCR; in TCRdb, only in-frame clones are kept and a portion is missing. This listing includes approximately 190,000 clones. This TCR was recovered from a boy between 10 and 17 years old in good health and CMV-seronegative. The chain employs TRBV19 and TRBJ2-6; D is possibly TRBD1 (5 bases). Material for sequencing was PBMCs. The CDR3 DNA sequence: TGTGCCAGTAGTATTAACGCGGACATTTACTCTGGGGCCAACGTCCTGACTTTC. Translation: CASSINADIYSGANVLTF.